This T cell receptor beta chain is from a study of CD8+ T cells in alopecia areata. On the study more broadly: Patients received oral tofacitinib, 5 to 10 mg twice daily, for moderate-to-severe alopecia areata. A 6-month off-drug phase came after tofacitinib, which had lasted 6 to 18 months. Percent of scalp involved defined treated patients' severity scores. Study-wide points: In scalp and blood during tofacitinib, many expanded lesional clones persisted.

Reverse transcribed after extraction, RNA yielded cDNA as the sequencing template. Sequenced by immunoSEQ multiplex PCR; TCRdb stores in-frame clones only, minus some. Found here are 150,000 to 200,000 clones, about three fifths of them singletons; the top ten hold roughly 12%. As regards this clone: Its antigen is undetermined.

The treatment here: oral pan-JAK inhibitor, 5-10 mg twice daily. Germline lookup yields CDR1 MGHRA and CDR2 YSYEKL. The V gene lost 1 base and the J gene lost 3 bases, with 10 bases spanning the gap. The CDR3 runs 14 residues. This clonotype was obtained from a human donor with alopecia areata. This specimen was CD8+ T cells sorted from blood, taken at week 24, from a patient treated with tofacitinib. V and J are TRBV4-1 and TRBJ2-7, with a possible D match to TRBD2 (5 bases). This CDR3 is CASSQAGKHYEQYF. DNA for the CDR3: TGCGCCAGCAGCCAAGCCGGGAAACACTACGAGCAGTACTTC.